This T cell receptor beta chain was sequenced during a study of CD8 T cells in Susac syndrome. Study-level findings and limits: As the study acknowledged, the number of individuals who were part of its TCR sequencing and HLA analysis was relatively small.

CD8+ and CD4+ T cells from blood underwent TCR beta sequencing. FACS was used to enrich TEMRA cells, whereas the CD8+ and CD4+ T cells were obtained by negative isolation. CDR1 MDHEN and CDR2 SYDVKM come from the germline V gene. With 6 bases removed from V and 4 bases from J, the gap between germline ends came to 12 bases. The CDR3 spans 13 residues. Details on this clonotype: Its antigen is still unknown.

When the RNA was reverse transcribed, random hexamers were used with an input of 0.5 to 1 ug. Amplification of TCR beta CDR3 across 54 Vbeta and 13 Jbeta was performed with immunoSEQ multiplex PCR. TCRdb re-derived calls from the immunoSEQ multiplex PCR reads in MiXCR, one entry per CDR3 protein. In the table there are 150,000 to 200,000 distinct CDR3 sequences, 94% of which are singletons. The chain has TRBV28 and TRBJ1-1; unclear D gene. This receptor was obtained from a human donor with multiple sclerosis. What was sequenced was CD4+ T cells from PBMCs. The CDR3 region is CASSWVSSTEAFF. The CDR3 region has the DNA TGTGCCAGCAGCTGGGTTAGTAGCACTGAAGCTTTCTTT.